This T cell receptor (beta chain) appears in the sequencing data of a study of Ad26.COV2.S vaccination and SARS-CoV-2 variants. Whole-study results and caveats: Spike-specific TCR breadth was greater after Ad26.COV2.S than placebo. Non-spike TCR breadth showed similarity between vaccine and placebo recipients. Assessments of TCR breadth and depth may have underestimated the total T cell responses.

The treatment: 15 to 20 received Ad26.COV2.S at low or high dose, single or two shots; several received placebo; per-sample allocation not given. Vaccine and placebo recipients were sampled on day 63 after the first injection. An Ad26 vector expressing Wuhan-strain SARS-CoV-2 spike constituted the vaccine. Points on this clone: The antigen is unknown.

Profiled with immunoSEQ multiplex PCR; TCRdb holds only in-frame clones, not every one. The profile shows hundreds of thousands of clones, more than 70% of them singletons. The V gene's germline CDR1 is SGDLS and CDR2 YYNGEE. The CDR3 is 16 residues long. V lost 1 base and J lost 0, with 13 bases in between. This chain joins TRBV9 and TRBJ1-1; D not resolved. The sample here was peripheral blood, taken in a trial of Ad26.COV2.S vaccine versus placebo. This receptor was taken from a person aged 18-65 years who received the Ad26.COV2.S COVID-19 vaccine or a placebo. Here the CDR3 reads CASSVTTGRMNTEAFF. For the CDR3, the DNA is TGTGCCAGCAGCGTAACTACCGGACGGATGAACACTGAAGCTTTCTTT. The full variable domain, completed using reference TRBV9 and TRBJ1-1, is DSGVTQTPKHLITATGQRVTLRCSPRSGDLSVYWYQQSLDQGLQFLIQYYNGEERAKGNILERFSAQQFPDLHSELNLSSLELGDSALYFCASSVTTGRMNTEAFFGQGTRLTVV.